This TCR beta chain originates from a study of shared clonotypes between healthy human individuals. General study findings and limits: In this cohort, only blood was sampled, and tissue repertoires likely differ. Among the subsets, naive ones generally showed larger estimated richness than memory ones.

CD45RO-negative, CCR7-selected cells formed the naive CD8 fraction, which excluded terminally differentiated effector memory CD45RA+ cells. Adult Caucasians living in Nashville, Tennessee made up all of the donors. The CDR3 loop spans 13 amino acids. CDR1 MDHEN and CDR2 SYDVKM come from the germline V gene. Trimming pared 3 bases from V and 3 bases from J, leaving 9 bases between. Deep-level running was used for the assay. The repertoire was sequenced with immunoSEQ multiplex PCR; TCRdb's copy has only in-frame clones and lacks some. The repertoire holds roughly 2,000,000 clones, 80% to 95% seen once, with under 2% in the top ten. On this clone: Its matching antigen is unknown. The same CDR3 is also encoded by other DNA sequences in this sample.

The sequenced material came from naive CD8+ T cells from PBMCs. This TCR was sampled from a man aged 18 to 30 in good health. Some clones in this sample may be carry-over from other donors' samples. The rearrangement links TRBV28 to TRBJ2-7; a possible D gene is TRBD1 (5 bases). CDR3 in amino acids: CASSLTANYEQYF. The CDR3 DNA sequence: TGTGCCAGCAGTTTGACAGCAAACTACGAGCAGTACTTC.